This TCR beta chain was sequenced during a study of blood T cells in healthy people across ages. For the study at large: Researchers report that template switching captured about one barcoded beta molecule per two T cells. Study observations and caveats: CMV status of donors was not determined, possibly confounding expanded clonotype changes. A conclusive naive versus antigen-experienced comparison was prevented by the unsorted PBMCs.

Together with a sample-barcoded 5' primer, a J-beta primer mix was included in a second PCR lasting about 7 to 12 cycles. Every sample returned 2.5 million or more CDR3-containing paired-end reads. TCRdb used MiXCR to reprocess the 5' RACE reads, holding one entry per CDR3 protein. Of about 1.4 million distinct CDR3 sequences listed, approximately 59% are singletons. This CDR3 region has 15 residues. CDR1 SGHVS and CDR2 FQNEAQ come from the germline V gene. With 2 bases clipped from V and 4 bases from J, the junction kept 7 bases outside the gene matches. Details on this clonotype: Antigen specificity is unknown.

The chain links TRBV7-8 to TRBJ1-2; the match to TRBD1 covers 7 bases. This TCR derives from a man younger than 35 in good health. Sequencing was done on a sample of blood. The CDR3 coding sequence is TGTGCCAGCAGCTTACGGGCAGGGGGGGCCTATGGCTACACCTTC. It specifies CASSLRAGGAYGYTF.